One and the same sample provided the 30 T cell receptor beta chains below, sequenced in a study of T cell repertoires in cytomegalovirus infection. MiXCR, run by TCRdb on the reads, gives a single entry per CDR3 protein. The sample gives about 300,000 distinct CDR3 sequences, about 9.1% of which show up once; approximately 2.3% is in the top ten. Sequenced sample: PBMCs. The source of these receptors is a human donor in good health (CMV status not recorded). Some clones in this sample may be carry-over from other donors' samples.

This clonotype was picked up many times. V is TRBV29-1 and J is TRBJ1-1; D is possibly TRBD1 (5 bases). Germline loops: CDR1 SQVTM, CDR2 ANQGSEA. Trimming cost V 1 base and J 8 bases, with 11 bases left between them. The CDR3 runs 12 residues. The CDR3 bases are TGCAGCGTTGAAGGGGCCCGGGACGAAGCTTTCTTT. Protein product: CSVEGARDEAFF.

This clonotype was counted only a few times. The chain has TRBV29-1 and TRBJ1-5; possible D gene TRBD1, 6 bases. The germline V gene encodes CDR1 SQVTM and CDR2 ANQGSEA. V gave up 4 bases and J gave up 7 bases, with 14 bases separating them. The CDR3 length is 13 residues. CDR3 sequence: CSVGTGGGQPQHF. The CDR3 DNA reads TGCAGCGTTGGCACGGGGGGCGGGCAGCCCCAGCATTTT.

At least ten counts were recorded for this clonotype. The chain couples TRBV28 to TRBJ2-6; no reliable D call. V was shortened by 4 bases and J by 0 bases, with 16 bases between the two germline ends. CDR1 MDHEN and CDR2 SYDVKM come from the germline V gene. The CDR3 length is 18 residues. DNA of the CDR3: TGTGCCAGCAGTTCGCGAAGTTGGCCTTCCTCTGGGGCCAACGTCCTGACTTTC. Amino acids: CASSSRSWPSSGANVLTF.

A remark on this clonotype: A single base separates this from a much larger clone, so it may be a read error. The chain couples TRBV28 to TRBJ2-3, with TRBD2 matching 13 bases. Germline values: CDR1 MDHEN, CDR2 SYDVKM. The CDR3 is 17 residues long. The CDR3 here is CASSLLAGGPNTDTQCF. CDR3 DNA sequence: TGTGCCAGCAGTCTACTAGCGGGGGGGCCCAACACAGATACGCAGTGTTTT.

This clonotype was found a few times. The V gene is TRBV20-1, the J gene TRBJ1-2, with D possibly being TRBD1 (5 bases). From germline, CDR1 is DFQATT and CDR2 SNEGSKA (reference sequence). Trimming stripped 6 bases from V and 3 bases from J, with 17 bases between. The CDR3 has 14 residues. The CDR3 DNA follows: TGCAGTGCGCCTTTCCCCGGCAGGGACTATGGCTACACCTTC. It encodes CSAPFPGRDYGYTF.

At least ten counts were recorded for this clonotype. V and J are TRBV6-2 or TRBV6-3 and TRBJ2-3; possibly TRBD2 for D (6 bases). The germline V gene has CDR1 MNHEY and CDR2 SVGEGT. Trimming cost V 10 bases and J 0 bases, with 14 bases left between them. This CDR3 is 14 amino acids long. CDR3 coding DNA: TGTGCCATATCGTGGGGGGTTAGCACAGATACGCAGTATTTT. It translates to CAISWGVSTDTQYF.

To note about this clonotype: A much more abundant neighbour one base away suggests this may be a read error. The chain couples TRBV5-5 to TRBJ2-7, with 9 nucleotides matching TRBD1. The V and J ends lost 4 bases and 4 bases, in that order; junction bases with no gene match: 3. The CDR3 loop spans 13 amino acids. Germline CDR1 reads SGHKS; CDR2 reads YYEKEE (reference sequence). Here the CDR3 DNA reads TGTGCCAGCAGCGGGGACAGGGCTTACGAGCAGTACTTC. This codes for CASSGDRAYEQYF.

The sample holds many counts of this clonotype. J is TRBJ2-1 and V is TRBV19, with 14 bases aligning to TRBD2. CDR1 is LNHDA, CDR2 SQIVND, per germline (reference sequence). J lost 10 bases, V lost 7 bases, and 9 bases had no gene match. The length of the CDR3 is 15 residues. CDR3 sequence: CASKTSGGDLGEQFF. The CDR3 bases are TGTGCCAGTAAGACTAGCGGGGGGGATCTTGGGGAGCAGTTCTTC.

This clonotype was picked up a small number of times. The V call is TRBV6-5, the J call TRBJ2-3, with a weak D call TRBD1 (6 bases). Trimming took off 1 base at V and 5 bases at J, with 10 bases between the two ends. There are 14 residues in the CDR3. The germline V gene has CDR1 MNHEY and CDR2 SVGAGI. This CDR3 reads CASSYLAGVDTQYF. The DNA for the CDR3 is TGTGCCAGCAGTTACTTGGCAGGGGTAGATACGCAGTATTTT.

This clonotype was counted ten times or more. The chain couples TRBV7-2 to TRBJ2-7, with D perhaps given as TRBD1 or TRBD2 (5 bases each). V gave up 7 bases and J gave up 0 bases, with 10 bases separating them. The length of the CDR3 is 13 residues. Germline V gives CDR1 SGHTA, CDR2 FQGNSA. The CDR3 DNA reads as TGTGCCAGCACCCCAGGGAGCTCCTACGAGCAGTACTTC. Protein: CASTPGSSYEQYF.

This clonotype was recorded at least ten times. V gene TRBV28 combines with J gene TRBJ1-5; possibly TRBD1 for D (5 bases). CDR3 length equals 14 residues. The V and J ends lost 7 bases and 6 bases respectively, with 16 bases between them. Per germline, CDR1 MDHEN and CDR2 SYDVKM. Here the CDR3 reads CASTRSGVSQPQHF. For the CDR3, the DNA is TGTGCCAGCACACGGTCGGGGGTTAGTCAGCCCCAGCATTTT.

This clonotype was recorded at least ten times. The CDR3 DNA reads TGCAGTGCTAGAGATGGGCCGCGGAATCAGCCCCAGCATTTT. It translates to CSARDGPRNQPQHF. The chain recombines TRBV20-1 with TRBJ1-5; no clear D gene. CDR3 length: 14 residues. V was pared by 0 bases and J by 4 bases, with 10 bases between. Germline lookup yields CDR1 DFQATT and CDR2 SNEGSKA (reference sequence).

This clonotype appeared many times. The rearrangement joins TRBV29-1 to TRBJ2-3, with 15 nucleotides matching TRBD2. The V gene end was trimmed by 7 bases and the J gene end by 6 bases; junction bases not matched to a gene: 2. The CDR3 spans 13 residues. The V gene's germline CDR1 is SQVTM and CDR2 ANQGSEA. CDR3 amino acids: CSAGTSGGDTQYF. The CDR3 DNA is TGCAGCGCAGGGACTAGCGGGGGGGATACGCAGTATTTT.

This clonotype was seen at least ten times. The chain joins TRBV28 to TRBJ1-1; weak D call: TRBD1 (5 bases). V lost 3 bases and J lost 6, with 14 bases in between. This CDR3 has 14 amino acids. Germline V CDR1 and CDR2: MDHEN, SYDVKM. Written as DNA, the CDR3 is TGTGCCAGCAGTTTGAGGGGTTCTGTCGCTGAAGCTTTCTTT. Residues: CASSLRGSVAEAFF. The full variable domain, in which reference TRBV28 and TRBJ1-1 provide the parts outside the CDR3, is DVKVTQSSRYLVKRTGEKVFLECVQDMDHENMFWYRQDPGLGLRLIYFSYDVKMKEKGDIPEGYSVSREKKERFSLILESASTNQTSMYLCASSLRGSVAEAFFGQGTRLTVV.

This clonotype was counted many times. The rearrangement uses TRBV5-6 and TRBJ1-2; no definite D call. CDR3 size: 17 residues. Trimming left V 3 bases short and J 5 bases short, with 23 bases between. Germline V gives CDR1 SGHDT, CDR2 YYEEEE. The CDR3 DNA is TGTGCCAGCAGCTCCTTTTCGGGCTCGCTCTACCTATATGGCTACACCTTC. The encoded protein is CASSSFSGSLYLYGYTF.

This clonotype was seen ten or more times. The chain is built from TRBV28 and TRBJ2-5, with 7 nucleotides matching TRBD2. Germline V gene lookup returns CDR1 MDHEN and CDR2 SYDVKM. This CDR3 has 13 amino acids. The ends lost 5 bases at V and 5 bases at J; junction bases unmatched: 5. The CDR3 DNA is TGTGCCAGCAGTGGCGGGGGTTGGGAGACCCAGTACTTC. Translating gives CASSGGGWETQYF.

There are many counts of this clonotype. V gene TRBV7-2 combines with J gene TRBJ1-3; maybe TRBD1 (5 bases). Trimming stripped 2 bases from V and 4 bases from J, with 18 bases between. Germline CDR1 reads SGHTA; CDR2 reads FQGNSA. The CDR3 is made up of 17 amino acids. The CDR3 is CASSLPTGGSRGNTIYF. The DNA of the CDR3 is TGTGCCAGCAGCTTACCCACCGGGGGAAGTCGAGGAAACACCATATATTTT.

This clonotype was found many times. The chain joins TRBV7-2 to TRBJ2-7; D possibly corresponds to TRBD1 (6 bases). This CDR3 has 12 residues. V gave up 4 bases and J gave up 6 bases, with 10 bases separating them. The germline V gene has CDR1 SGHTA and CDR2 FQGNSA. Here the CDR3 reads CASSSGQTEQYV. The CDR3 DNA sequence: TGTGCCAGCAGCTCCGGACAGACCGAGCAGTACGTC.

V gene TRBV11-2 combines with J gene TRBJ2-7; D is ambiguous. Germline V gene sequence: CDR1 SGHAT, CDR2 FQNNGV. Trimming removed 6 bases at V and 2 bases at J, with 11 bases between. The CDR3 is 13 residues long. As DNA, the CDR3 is TGTGCCAGCAGTTTACAGAAGACCTACGAGCAGTACGTC. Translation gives CASSLQKTYEQYV.

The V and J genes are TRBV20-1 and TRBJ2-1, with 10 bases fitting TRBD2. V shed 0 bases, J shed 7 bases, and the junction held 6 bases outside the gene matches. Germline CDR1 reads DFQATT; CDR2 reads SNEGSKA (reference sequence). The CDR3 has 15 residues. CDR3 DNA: TGCAGTGCTAGAGATCCAGCGGGGGGGCGGAATGAGCAGTTCTTC. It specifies CSARDPAGGRNEQFF.

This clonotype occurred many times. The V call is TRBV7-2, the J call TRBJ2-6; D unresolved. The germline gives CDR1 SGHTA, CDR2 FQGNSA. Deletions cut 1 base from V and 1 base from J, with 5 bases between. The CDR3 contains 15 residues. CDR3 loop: CASSLGGSGANVLTF. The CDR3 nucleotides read TGTGCCAGCAGCTTAGGCGGTTCTGGGGCCAACGTCCTGACTTTC.

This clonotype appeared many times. This chain's CDR3 is CSARGIDRAMNTEAFF. The CDR3 DNA reads TGCAGTGCTAGAGGGATTGACAGGGCGATGAACACTGAAGCTTTCTTT. The rearrangement uses TRBV20-1 and TRBJ1-1; TRBD1 aligns across 7 bases. The CDR3 contains 16 residues. Germline CDR1 and CDR2: DFQATT and SNEGSKA (reference sequence). J lost 0 bases, V lost 1 base, and 8 bases had no gene match.

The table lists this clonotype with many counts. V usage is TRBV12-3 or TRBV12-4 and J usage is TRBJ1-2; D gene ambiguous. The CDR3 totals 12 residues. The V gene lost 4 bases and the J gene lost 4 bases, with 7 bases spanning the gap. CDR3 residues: CASSSRLYGYTF. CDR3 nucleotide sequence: TGTGCCAGCAGTTCCCGTCTCTATGGCTACACCTTC.

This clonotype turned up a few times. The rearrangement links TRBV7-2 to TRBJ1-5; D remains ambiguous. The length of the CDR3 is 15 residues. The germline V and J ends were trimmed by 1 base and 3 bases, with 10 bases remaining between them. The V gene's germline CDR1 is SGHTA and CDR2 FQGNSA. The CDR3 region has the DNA TGTGCCAGCAGCTTAGTTTCTTCGACCAATCAGCCCCAGCATTTT. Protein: CASSLVSSTNQPQHF.

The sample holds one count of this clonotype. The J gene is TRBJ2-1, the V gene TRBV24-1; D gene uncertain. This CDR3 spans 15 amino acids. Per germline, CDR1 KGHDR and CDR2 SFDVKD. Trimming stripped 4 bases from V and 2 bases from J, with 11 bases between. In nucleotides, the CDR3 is TGTGCCACCAGTGACAGGACCCAGCCCTACAATGAGCAGTTCTTC. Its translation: CATSDRTQPYNEQFF.

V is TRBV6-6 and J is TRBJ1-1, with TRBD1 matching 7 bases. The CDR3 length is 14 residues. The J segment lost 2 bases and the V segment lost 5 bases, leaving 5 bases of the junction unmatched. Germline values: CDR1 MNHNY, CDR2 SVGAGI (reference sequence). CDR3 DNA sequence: TGTGCCAGCAGTAGGGACAGCTTTAACACTGAAGCTTTCTTT. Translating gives CASSRDSFNTEAFF.

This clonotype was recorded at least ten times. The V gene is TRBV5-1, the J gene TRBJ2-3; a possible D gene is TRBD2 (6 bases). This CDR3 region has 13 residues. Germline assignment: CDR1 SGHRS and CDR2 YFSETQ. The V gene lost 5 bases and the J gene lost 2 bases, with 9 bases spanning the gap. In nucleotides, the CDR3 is TGCGCCAGCAGGTGGGACTTCACAGATACGCAGTATTTT. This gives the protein CASRWDFTDTQYF. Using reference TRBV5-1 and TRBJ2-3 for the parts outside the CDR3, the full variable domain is KAGVTQTPRYLIKTRGQQVTLSCSPISGHRSVSWYQQTPGQGLQFLFEYFSETQRNKGNFPGRFSGRQFSNSRSEMNVSTLELGDSALYLCASRWDFTDTQYFGPGTRLTVL.

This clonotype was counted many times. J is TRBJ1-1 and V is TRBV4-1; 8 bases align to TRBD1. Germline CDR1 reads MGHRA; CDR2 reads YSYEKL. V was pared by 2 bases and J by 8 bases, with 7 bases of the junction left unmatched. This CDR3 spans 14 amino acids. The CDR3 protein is CASSQISGDREAFF. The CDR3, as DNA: TGCGCCAGCAGCCAAATCAGCGGGGACAGGGAAGCTTTCTTT.

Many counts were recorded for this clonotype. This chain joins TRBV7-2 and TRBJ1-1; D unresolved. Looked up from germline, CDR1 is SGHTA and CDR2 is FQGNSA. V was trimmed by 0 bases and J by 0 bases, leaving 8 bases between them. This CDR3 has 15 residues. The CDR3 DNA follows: TGTGCCAGCAGCTTAGCTTCGGTCATGAACACTGAAGCTTTCTTT. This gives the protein CASSLASVMNTEAFF.

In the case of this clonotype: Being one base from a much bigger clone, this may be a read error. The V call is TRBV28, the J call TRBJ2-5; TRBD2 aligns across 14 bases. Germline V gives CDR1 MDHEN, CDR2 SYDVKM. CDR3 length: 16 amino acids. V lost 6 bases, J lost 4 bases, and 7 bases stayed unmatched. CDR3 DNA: TGTGCCAGCAGACCCGGGACTAGCGGGGGAAGAGAGACCCAGTACTTC. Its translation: CASRPGTSGGRETQYF. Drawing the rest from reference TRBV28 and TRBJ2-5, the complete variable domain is DVKVTQSSRYLVKRTGEKVFLECVQDMDHENMFWYRQDPGLGLRLIYFSYDVKMKEKGDIPEGYSVSREKKERFSLILESASTNQTSMYLCASRPGTSGGRETQYFGPGTRLLVL.